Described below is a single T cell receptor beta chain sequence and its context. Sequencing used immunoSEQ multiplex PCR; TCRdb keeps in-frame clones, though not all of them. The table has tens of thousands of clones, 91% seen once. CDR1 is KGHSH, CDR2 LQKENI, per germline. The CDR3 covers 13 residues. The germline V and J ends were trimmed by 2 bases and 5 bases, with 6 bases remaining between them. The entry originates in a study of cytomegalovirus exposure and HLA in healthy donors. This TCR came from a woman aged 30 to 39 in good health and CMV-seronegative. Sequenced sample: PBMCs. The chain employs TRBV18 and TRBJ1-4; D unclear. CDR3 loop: CASSPGANEKLFF. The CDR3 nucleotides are TGTGCCAGCTCACCAGGAGCGAATGAAAAACTGTTTTTT.